This T cell receptor beta chain was profiled in a study of vaccination effects on CD4 cells after COVID-19 (dated by TCRdb to between 2020 and 2023). General notes on the study: In the ViraFEST assay, PBMC were stimulated with viral peptide pools, and TCR sequencing was then used to find antigen-specific CD4+ T cell clonotypes based on their expansion. Cultures from other donors in the study were sequenced using the Oncomine TCR Beta short-read assay on an Illumina iSeq 100. Some 2 million PBMC per well were cultured in IMDM with about 4.6% human AB serum, 8.5 to 10 IU/ml IL-2 and gentamicin, plus 10 ug/ml peptides. The study compared SARS-CoV-2 spike-specific CD4+ TCR repertoires before and after mRNA vaccination in COVID-19 convalescent patients and infection-naive vaccine recipients. Altogether, around ten COVID-19 convalescent patients and several SARS-CoV-2-naive healthy vaccine recipients made up the full study. Two doses of either the BNT162b2 or the mRNA-1273 mRNA SARS-CoV-2 vaccine were administered to participants.

The protocol used for the library was the immunoSEQ multiplex PCR assay. DNA from the cultured and isolated CD4+ T cells underwent TCR beta CDR3 sequencing. The published analysis was carried out like this. The analysis removed non-productive TCR sequences, trimmed reads to the CDR3 region, and retained only CDR3s that were 7 or more amino acids long. The MANAFEST web app was used to pick out antigen-specific clonotypes by comparing their expansion in peptide wells with that in reference cultures. Positive clones required FDR<0.05 expansion versus reference and all other wells, odds ratio above 5, and frequency above 0.1% in two replicate wells. Clonotypes significantly expanded in SARS-CoV-2 spike wells and in at least one common cold coronavirus spike condition were defined as cross-reactive. CDR3 similarity was assessed by Levenshtein distance with the stringdist R package, and unrooted trees were built with ape in R 3.6.1. The table was pulled from immuneACCESS by TCRdb, which kept in-frame rearrangements only. Such tables lose some clones; where checked, under half of the loss comes from unresolved V genes, and the rest has no known cause. That table is the source of V, J and clone size, and D and trimming were worked out from the DNA. This sample is represented by about 48,000 clones; 65% to 80% of them were singletons. Clones ranked in the top ten supply 5% to 6.5% of the sample.

The CDR3 measures 16 amino acids from cysteine to phenylalanine. Only the CDR3 DNA stays, 48 bases, in frame from base 1. V sheds 6 bases and J sheds 0 bases, leaving 15 bases between their ends. The germline V gene (reference sequence) yields LGHDT for CDR1 and YNNKEL for CDR2. With respect to this clone: Its target antigen remains unknown. The record has no base qualities; no much larger clone is one base away.

The full study reports these points: The study was limited by a small number of convalescent patients and lacked early post-infection timepoints. In healthy vaccine recipients, vaccine-induced clones were almost all SARS-CoV-2 mono-reactive, with only 1 of 255 being cross-reactive with common cold coronaviruses. Marked clonal contraction was observed in both infection-induced and vaccine-induced clones at late post-vaccination timepoints, consistent with waning T cell responses.

After more than 9 days of culture, CD4+ T cells were isolated with the EasySep CD4+ T cell isolation kit. The absence of prior SARS-CoV-2 infection in healthy vaccine recipients was confirmed by negative nucleocapsid antibodies before and after vaccination. Half of the culture medium was replaced with fresh IL-2-containing medium on days 3 and 7. Unless noted otherwise, every peptide stimulation condition was grown in triplicate wells. PBMC were separated from whole blood using Ficoll-Paque Plus gradient centrifugation and were then either cryopreserved at -140C or used fresh. The QIAamp micro DNA kit was used to extract genomic DNA from the cultured CD4+ T cells.

The material was CD4+ T cells from PBMCs cultured without peptide, obtained before COVID-19 vaccination. The sequence was obtained from a human donor who received a COVID-19 vaccine. The chain joins TRBV3-1 (or the pseudogene TRBV3-2) to TRBJ2-4; the D call is tentative, TRBD1 or TRBD2, as each matches 5 bases. The CDR3 region reads CASSPPGALAKNIQYF. Read as DNA, the sequence is TGTGCCAGCAGTCCACCCGGGGCCCTAGCCAAAAACATTCAGTACTTC.